This T cell receptor beta chain was captured by sequencing in a study of blood T cell repertoires in COVID-19. Study background: T cells, B-cell-depleted T cells, or PBMCs provided the cDNA or gDNA that served as material.

The length of the CDR3 is 15 residues. The J segment lost 5 bases and the V segment lost 5 bases, leaving 7 bases of the junction unmatched. Per the germline V gene, CDR1 is SGHTA and CDR2 is FQGTGA. In the original workflow: Reference gene primers were amplified, and this amplification served to estimate nucleated cell counts. Sequencing used immunoSEQ multiplex PCR; TCRdb keeps in-frame clones, though not all of them. The V and J calls and clone size are taken from that table; D and trimming were inferred from the DNA. Among roughly 250,000 clones listed, over 75% were seen once. Material for sequencing was peripheral blood. The receptor was derived from a woman in her forties or fifties with acute or convalescent COVID-19. The chain links TRBV7-3 to TRBJ2-1; 9 bases are shared with TRBD2. CDR3 loop: CASSPFSGSNNEQFF. CDR3 sequence (DNA): TGTGCCAGCAGCCCTTTTAGCGGGAGTAACAATGAGCAGTTCTTC.